One sample yielded the 18 T cell receptor beta chains listed below, sequenced in a study of CD8 T cells in ankylosing spondylitis. TCRdb reanalysed the 5' RACE reads using MiXCR and keeps one entry per CDR3 protein. The table lists under 200,000 distinct CDR3 sequences, roughly 10% of them singletons. Sequencing was done on a sample of blood, either unsorted or a sorted T cell fraction (not recorded which). Source of these receptors: a male donor with ankylosing spondylitis or in good health (not recorded which).

This clonotype has at least ten counts. The chain joins TRBV14 to TRBJ1-2; perhaps TRBD1 as D (5 bases). From germline, CDR1 is SGHDN and CDR2 FVKESK. V lost 4 bases, J lost 8 bases, and 17 bases lay in between. The CDR3 contains 14 residues. The CDR3 sequence is CASSPVDSPRGYTF. The CDR3 nucleotides read TGTGCCAGCAGCCCCGTCGACAGCCCTAGGGGCTACACCTTC.

This clonotype was detected ten times or more. The junction differs from germline at one of its ends, possibly a read error. The chain is built from TRBV27 and TRBJ2-2, with TRBD1 identical over 7 bases. The germline V gene has CDR1 MNHEY and CDR2 SMNVEV (reference sequence). The CDR3 totals 14 residues. The DNA for the CDR3 is TGTGCCAGCAGTTCCAGGGGGTCCGGGGAGAAAAACATTTTT. Protein: CASSSRGSGEKNIF.

The table lists this clonotype with a few counts. This sequence joins TRBV7-9 and TRBJ1-6; 10 bases are shared with TRBD1. This CDR3 has 15 residues. Germline CDR1 reads SEHNR; CDR2 reads FQNEAQ (reference sequence). V gave up 0 bases and J gave up 8 bases; unmatched junction bases: 1. The CDR3 nucleotides are TGTGCCAGCAGCTTAGCCGGGACAGGGGATTCACCCCTCCACTTT. Protein: CASSLAGTGDSPLHF.

V and J are TRBV2 and TRBJ2-3, with unresolved D. The CDR3 is 14 residues long. CDR1 and CDR2 (germline): SNHLY, FYNNEI. Trimming shortened V by 4 bases and J by 4 bases, and 12 bases separated the two germline ends. CDR3 in DNA: TGTGCCAGCAGTGCGGATTACTCCTCAGATACGCAGTATTTT. The encoded protein is CASSADYSSDTQYF.

The rearrangement links TRBV20-1 to TRBJ2-1; the match to TRBD2 covers 9 bases. This CDR3 contains 13 residues. Germline CDR1 reads DFQATT; CDR2 reads SNEGSKA (reference sequence). With V trimmed by 4 bases and J by 9 bases, 7 bases remained unmatched. CDR3 loop: CSATSGILIEQFF. Written as DNA, the CDR3 is TGCAGTGCTACTAGCGGGATACTGATTGAGCAGTTCTTC.

The sample holds many counts of this clonotype. The V gene is TRBV5-1, the J gene TRBJ2-7, with D perhaps matching TRBD2 (6 bases). Trimming left V 4 bases short and J 2 bases short, with 13 bases between. CDR1 SGHRS and CDR2 YFSETQ come from the germline V gene. The CDR3 loop spans 14 amino acids. In nucleotides, the CDR3 is TGCGCCAGCAGCCCTGGTGGAGGGACCTACGAGCAGTACTTC. This sequence encodes CASSPGGGTYEQYF.

The chain has TRBV19 and TRBJ2-7; maybe TRBD1 (6 bases). Germline V gives CDR1 LNHDA, CDR2 SQIVND (reference sequence). V was pared by 5 bases and J by 5 bases, with 16 bases between. CDR3 size: 14 residues. The DNA of the CDR3 is TGTGCCAGTAGTCCGACAGGTGCTCGAGACGAGCAGTACTTC. Amino acids: CASSPTGARDEQYF.

This clonotype has just a few counts. This sequence joins TRBV7-6 and TRBJ2-7; D may be TRBD1 or TRBD2 (5 bases each). This CDR3 comprises 14 residues. Trimming pared 5 bases from V and 0 bases from J, leaving 11 bases between. The germline gives CDR1 SGHVS, CDR2 FNYEAQ. For the CDR3, the DNA is TGTGCCAGCAGCCCGAACGGGGCCTCCTACGAGCAGTACTTC. Encoded protein: CASSPNGASYEQYF.

Ten or more counts support this clonotype. The chain has TRBV11-2 and TRBJ1-2; D is uncertain. V dropped 4 bases and J dropped 4 bases, with 16 bases sitting between them. Germline CDR1 is SGHAT and CDR2 is FQNNGV. The CDR3 has 15 amino acids. The CDR3 nucleotides read TGTGCCAGCAGCTCTCATGGCAGTAAATCCTATGGCTACACCTTC. It codes for CASSSHGSKSYGYTF.

This clonotype was counted at least ten times. This chain joins TRBV6-1 and TRBJ1-5; D might be TRBD1 (6 bases). V lost 7 bases and J lost 11, with 24 bases in between. The germline V gene has CDR1 MNHNS and CDR2 SASEGT. There are 15 residues in the CDR3. CDR3 in DNA: TGTGCCAGCACCGGAACAGGGTCCGCATGGGGGACCCAGCATTTT. Protein sequence: CASTGTGSAWGTQHF.

About this clonotype: Being one base from a much bigger clone, this may be a read error. The rearrangement uses TRBV6-1 and TRBJ2-1; D is unresolved. The CDR3 length is 13 residues. CDR1 and CDR2 from the germline V gene are MNHNS and SASEGT. V gave up 3 bases and J gave up 9 bases, with 12 bases separating them. CDR3 sequence: CASSDASLLEQFF. CDR3 in DNA: TGTGCCAGCAGTGACGCGTCGCTTCTTGAGCAGTTCTTC.

This clonotype was recorded at least ten times. The genes are TRBV6-5 and TRBJ1-1, with D possibly TRBD1 on 6 matching bases. V gave up 2 bases and J gave up 1 base, with 17 bases separating them. CDR1 and CDR2 (germline): MNHEY, SVGAGI. The CDR3 contains 17 residues. CDR3 nucleotide sequence: TGTGCCAGCAGTTACCGGCAGGTTGGGGGCACGAACACTGAAGCTTTCTTT. This sequence encodes CASSYRQVGGTNTEAFF.

At least ten counts were recorded for this clonotype. The V gene is TRBV20-1, the J gene TRBJ2-7, with 8 bases identical to TRBD2. This CDR3 has 14 residues. Per the germline V gene, CDR1 is DFQATT and CDR2 is SNEGSKA (reference sequence). V lost 0 bases, J lost 2 bases, and 3 bases stayed unmatched. CDR3 protein: CSARDDGGAYEQYF. The CDR3 DNA sequence: TGCAGTGCTAGAGACGACGGGGGGGCCTACGAGCAGTACTTC.

This clonotype was seen repeatedly, ten times or more. This rearrangement joins TRBV20-1 to TRBJ2-4; 10 bases are shared with TRBD1. The CDR3 sequence is 13 residues long. J gave up 6 bases and V 5 bases, and 4 bases lay outside the gene matches. CDR1 and CDR2 (germline): DFQATT, SNEGSKA (reference sequence). CDR3 protein: CSALGQGLNIQYF. DNA of the CDR3: TGCAGTGCTCTGGGACAGGGGTTAAACATTCAGTACTTC.

This clonotype was seen only a few times. The chain has TRBV11-2 and TRBJ2-7; the match to TRBD2 covers 7 bases. Trimming removed 5 bases from V and 3 bases from J; junction bases left unmatched: 4. The CDR3 sequence is 13 residues long. CDR1 SGHAT and CDR2 FQNNGV come from the germline V gene. As DNA, the CDR3 is TGTGCCAGCAGCCCCCGGGGGGTCTACGAGCAGTACTTC. This translates into CASSPRGVYEQYF.

This clonotype was seen repeatedly, ten times or more. V usage is TRBV20-1 and J usage is TRBJ1-1; D is unresolved. The V end was cut by 5 bases, the J end by 3 bases, with 13 bases between. Germline-derived CDR1 and CDR2 are DFQATT and SNEGSKA (reference sequence). The CDR3 consists of 13 residues. CDR3 nucleotide sequence: TGCAGTGCTTTCGGCTTGGTAGACACTGAAGCTTTCTTT. Translation: CSAFGLVDTEAFF.

This clonotype was detected a few times. This sequence joins TRBV2 and TRBJ2-1; no reliable D call. Germline V lookup: CDR1 SNHLY, CDR2 FYNNEI. This CDR3 has 13 residues. Trimming removed 6 bases from V and 6 bases from J, with 12 bases in between. The CDR3 sequence: CASRLGRSNEQFF. The CDR3 DNA reads as TGTGCCAGCAGGCTAGGAAGATCCAATGAGCAGTTCTTC.

This clonotype appeared many times. The chain couples TRBV10-3 to TRBJ2-3, with 8 bases aligning to TRBD1. The junction had 2 bases not matched to a gene; V was cut back by 6 bases and J by 0 bases. Germline lookup yields CDR1 ENHRY and CDR2 SYGVKD. The CDR3 length is 14 residues. The CDR3: CAISRDRSTDTQYF. The CDR3 DNA is TGTGCCATCAGCCGGGACAGGAGCACAGATACGCAGTATTTT.